One sample yielded the 4 T cell receptor beta chains listed below, sequenced in a study of OX40 agonist ivuxolimab in advanced cancers. Sequenced by immunoSEQ multiplex PCR; TCRdb stores in-frame clones only, minus some. The sample lists roughly 80,000 clones, under 95% seen once, with roughly an eighth in the top ten. Source: CD4+ or CD8+ T cells sorted from blood, taken in a trial of the OX40 agonist ivuxolimab. The receptors stem from an adult with an advanced solid tumor such as melanoma, head and neck, liver or kidney cancer.

V and J are TRBV27 and TRBJ2-7; D may be TRBD2 (6 bases). The CDR3 spans 14 residues. Trimming left V 7 bases short and J 2 bases short, with 15 bases between. Looked up from germline, CDR1 is MNHEY and CDR2 is SMNVEV (reference sequence). The CDR3 DNA is TGTGCCAGCACCCCCATGGGACTTCCCTACGAGCAGTACTTC. Translation gives CASTPMGLPYEQYF.

The V and J genes are TRBV27 and TRBJ1-2; a weak D match, TRBD1 (6 bases). The CDR3 is made up of 16 amino acids. Germline V gene data show CDR1 as MNHEY and CDR2 as SMNVEV (reference sequence). V lost 4 bases to trimming and J lost 4 bases, with 19 bases between them. The CDR3 loop is CASSSGGWGGPYGYTF. CDR3 DNA sequence: TGTGCCAGCAGTTCGGGGGGATGGGGGGGCCCCTATGGCTACACCTTC.

The V and J genes are TRBV19 and TRBJ2-7; perhaps D is TRBD1 or TRBD2 (7 bases each). CDR1 and CDR2 (germline): LNHDA, SQIVND (reference sequence). The CDR3 is 15 residues long. The V gene lost 8 bases and the J gene lost 0 bases, with 17 bases spanning the gap. CDR3 amino acids: CASSRGGGSSYEQYF. CDR3 DNA sequence: TGTGCCAGTTCGAGAGGGGGCGGGAGCTCCTACGAGCAGTACTTC.

This CDR3 is CASSIGVGGPRRKLFF. The CDR3 DNA sequence: TGTGCCAGTAGTATTGGGGTTGGGGGGCCCAGGCGAAAACTGTTTTTT. The rearrangement joins TRBV19 to TRBJ1-4, with D maybe TRBD1 (6 bases). The V end was cut by 3 bases, the J end by 10 bases, with 21 bases between. CDR3 size: 16 residues. The germline CDR1 and CDR2 sequences are LNHDA and SQIVND (reference sequence).